This T cell receptor beta chain was found in a study of cytomegalovirus exposure and HLA in healthy donors. Study results and caveats: According to the study, roughly 160 TCR beta chains were cytomegalovirus-associated. Prior analysis indicated that the majority of TCR beta V segments exhibited productivity approximately 90% or approximately 30% of the time.

With 60 Vbeta and 13 Jbeta primers, the PCR was carried out. TCRdb keeps only in-frame clones here, not all; method: immunoSEQ multiplex PCR. Among 120,000 to 150,000 clones listed, 73% were seen once. CDR3 length: 17 residues. CDR1 and CDR2 from the germline V gene are MNHEY and SMNVEV (reference sequence). V was pared by 5 bases and J by 2 bases, with 15 bases of the junction left unmatched. This clone was recorded once. The antigen is not known. Source material: PBMCs. The V gene is TRBV27, the J gene TRBJ2-7; 7 nucleotides align to TRBD2. The sequence derives from a human donor in good health. The DNA of the CDR3 is TGTGCCAGCAGTCCCATCAATAGCGGGCGGGCGACCTACGAGCAGTACTTC. Translating it yields CASSPINSGRATYEQYF.